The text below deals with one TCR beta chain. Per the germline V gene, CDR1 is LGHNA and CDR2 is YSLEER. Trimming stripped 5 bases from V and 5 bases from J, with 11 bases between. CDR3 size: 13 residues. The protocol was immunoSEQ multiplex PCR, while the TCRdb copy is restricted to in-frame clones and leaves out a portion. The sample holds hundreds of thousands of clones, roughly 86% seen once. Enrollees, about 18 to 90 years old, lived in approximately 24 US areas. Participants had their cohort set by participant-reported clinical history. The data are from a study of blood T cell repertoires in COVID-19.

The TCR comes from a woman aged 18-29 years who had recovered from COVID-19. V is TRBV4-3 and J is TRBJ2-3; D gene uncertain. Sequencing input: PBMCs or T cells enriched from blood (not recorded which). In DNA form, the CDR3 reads TGCGCCAGCAGCTTCACTCCTAGAGATACGCAGTATTTT. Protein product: CASSFTPRDTQYF.